One and the same sample provided the 29 T cell receptor beta chains below, sequenced in a study of beta chain features in type 1 diabetes. Their antigens are not known. The entirety of the isolated RNA underwent reverse transcription, so expressed TCRB transcripts were sequenced. Assay: immunoSEQ multiplex PCR; the TCRdb copy retains only in-frame clones and omits some. The repertoire holds about 650,000 clones, with 12% as singletons. Study-wide points: Shorter TCRB CDR3s, moderately but significantly so, were found in Type 1 diabetes patients in all four CD4+ subsets.

The sample comprised naive CD4+ T cells from blood. The receptors come from a man younger than 45 with type 1 diabetes.

This chain uses TRBV11-2 with TRBJ2-1, with TRBD1 matching 9 bases. Trimming removed 1 base from V and 5 bases from J; junction bases left unmatched: 6. Germline loops: CDR1 SGHAT, CDR2 FQNNGV. This CDR3 spans 16 amino acids. CDR3 region: CASSLVWGQGDNEQFF. CDR3 in DNA: TGTGCCAGCAGCTTAGTGTGGGGACAGGGCGACAATGAGCAGTTCTTC.

V is TRBV4-3 and J is TRBJ2-7; D may match TRBD1 or TRBD2 (5 bases each). The V end lost 3 bases, the J end lost 0 bases, and 12 bases lay between the germline ends. CDR1 LGHNA and CDR2 YSLEER come from the germline V gene. The CDR3 extends over 15 amino acids. The CDR3 spells CASSQGPGSSYEQYF. The CDR3 DNA is TGCGCCAGCAGCCAGGGACCAGGGAGCTCCTACGAGCAGTACTTC.

The V call is TRBV5-1, the J call TRBJ2-1; the match to TRBD2 covers 10 bases. In germline, CDR1 is SGHRS, CDR2 YFSETQ. This CDR3 is built from 17 residues. J gave up 8 bases and V 2 bases, and 13 bases lay outside the gene matches. The DNA for the CDR3 is TGCGCCAGCAGCTTAGCCTTAGCGGGGGGCCAACTGCATGAGCAGTTCTTC. It translates to CASSLALAGGQLHEQFF.

This clone showed up just a few times. The CDR3 coding sequence is TGTGCCTGGAGTGGGGGGGGCCGAGAGACCCAGTACTTC. It codes for CAWSGGGRETQYF. The J gene is TRBJ2-5, the V gene TRBV30, with D perhaps matching TRBD2 (7 bases). Deletions cut 1 base from V and 4 bases from J, with 10 bases between. Germline CDR1 and CDR2: GTSNPN and SVGIG (reference sequence). This CDR3 contains 13 residues.

The chain recombines TRBV7-2 with TRBJ2-7; a possible D gene is TRBD1 (5 bases). Deletions cut 2 bases from V and 1 base from J, with 12 bases between. This CDR3 is 15 amino acids long. Germline V gives CDR1 SGHTA, CDR2 FQGNSA. CDR3 bases: TGTGCCAGCAGCTTATACCAGGGTCCGTCCTACGAGCAGTACTTC. It codes for CASSLYQGPSYEQYF.

This chain joins TRBV7-7 and TRBJ2-7, with 9 bases identical to TRBD1. The CDR3 extends over 13 amino acids. The V gene's germline CDR1 is SSHAT and CDR2 FNYEAQ (reference sequence). Trimming at V came to 5 bases and at J to 5 bases, leaving 4 bases not matched to a gene. The CDR3 nucleotides are TGTGCCAGCAGCACCCGGGACAGGGACGAGCAGTACTTC. It yields the protein CASSTRDRDEQYF.

The chain combines TRBV18 with TRBJ2-7; D uncertain. Trimming stripped 4 bases from V and 2 bases from J, with 9 bases between. Germline values: CDR1 KGHSH, CDR2 LQKENI. CDR3 size: 13 residues. The CDR3 nucleotides read TGTGCCAGCTCACGATCGCAGCCCTACGAGCAGTACTTC. Translating gives CASSRSQPYEQYF.

The CDR3 loop reads CASNPGQGPYEQYF. The CDR3 coding sequence is TGTGCCAGCAACCCGGGACAGGGACCCTACGAGCAGTACTTC. The gene calls are TRBV25-1 and TRBJ2-7; TRBD1 agrees at 9 bases. The CDR3 is 14 amino acids. With 7 bases clipped from V and 2 bases from J, the junction kept 6 bases outside the gene matches. Germline V gene data show CDR1 as MGHDK and CDR2 as SYGVNS.

This chain uses TRBV5-4 with TRBJ2-1; 10 nucleotides agree with TRBD1. V dropped 4 bases and J dropped 9; count of bases not matched to a gene: 16. There are 17 residues in the CDR3. Germline CDR1 and CDR2: SGHNT and YYREEE (reference sequence). The CDR3 coding sequence is TGTGCCAGCAGCACTTCGCCGGGACAGGGGTCCGAGTTTGAGCAGTTCTTC. It yields the protein CASSTSPGQGSEFEQFF.

The genes are TRBV6-5 and TRBJ1-2, with D possibly being TRBD1 (6 bases). V lost 7 bases and J 4 bases, leaving 19 bases between the germline ends. Germline values: CDR1 MNHEY, CDR2 SVGAGI. This CDR3 region has 15 residues. CDR3 DNA: TGTGCCAGCAACAACGGGGGGGCGCGTGGCTATGGCTACACCTTC. Its protein is CASNNGGARGYGYTF.

The rearrangement links TRBV19 to TRBJ2-5; possible D gene TRBD1, 6 bases. CDR1 is LNHDA, CDR2 SQIVND, per germline (reference sequence). Trimming took 10 bases from V and 2 from J, leaving 17 bases between them. This CDR3 contains 14 residues. CDR3 nucleotide sequence: TGTGCCACGTCCCGGACAGATCAACAAGAGACCCAGTACTTC. Translation gives CATSRTDQQETQYF. The full variable domain, its missing parts supplied by reference TRBV19 and TRBJ2-5, is DGGITQSPKYLFRKEGQNVTLSCEQNLNHDAMYWYRQDPGQGLRLIYYSQIVNDFQKGDIAEGYSVSREKKESFPLTVTSAQKNPTAFYLCATSRTDQQETQYFGPGTRLLVL.

The genes are TRBV11-3 and TRBJ2-7; a weak D match, TRBD2 (5 bases). CDR3 length: 14 amino acids. CDR1 is SGHNT and CDR2 is YENEEA in the germline V gene. Trimming stripped 1 base from V and 7 bases from J, with 14 bases between. For the CDR3, the DNA is TGTGCCAGCAGCTTAGGCTTGGGATCGGGGGAGCAGTACTTC. Translating gives CASSLGLGSGEQYF.

The chain joins TRBV11-2 to TRBJ1-2; TRBD1 might be the D (5 bases). Trimming removed 11 bases at V and 2 bases at J, with 9 bases between. There are 11 residues in the CDR3. CDR1 SGHAT and CDR2 FQNNGV come from the germline V gene. This CDR3 is CAVGGNYGYTF. The CDR3 nucleotides are TGTGCCGTCGGGGGGAACTATGGCTACACCTTC.

The chain recombines TRBV28 with TRBJ2-7; no definite D call. Germline V gene data show CDR1 as MDHEN and CDR2 as SYDVKM. The CDR3 runs 16 residues. Trimming took off 3 bases at V and 3 bases at J, with 18 bases between the two ends. The CDR3 spells CASSLWAWAESYEQYF. The CDR3 coding sequence is TGTGCCAGCAGTTTGTGGGCTTGGGCAGAGAGCTACGAGCAGTACTTC.

The V gene is TRBV7-8, the J gene TRBJ2-7; D gene ambiguous. The germline V and J ends were trimmed by 3 bases and 4 bases, with 7 bases remaining between them. Per the germline V gene, CDR1 is SGHVS and CDR2 is FQNEAQ. The CDR3 is 12 residues long. The CDR3 is CASSFDSYEQYF. The CDR3 region has the DNA TGTGCCAGCAGCTTCGACTCGTACGAGCAGTACTTC. Together with reference TRBV7-8 and TRBJ2-7, the CDR3 gives the full variable domain: GAGVSQSPRYKVAKRGQDVALRCDPISGHVSLFWYQQALGQGPEFLTYFQNEAQLDKSGLPSDRFFAERPEGSVSTLKIQRTQQEDSAVYLCASSFDSYEQYFGPGTRLTVT.

The chain links TRBV9 to TRBJ1-1; D remains ambiguous. Trimming left V 0 bases short and J 1 base short, with 10 bases between. The germline gives CDR1 SGDLS, CDR2 YYNGEE. The CDR3 loop spans 15 amino acids. CDR3 in amino acids: CASSVGAAWNTEAFF. DNA of the CDR3: TGTGCCAGCAGCGTAGGGGCAGCCTGGAACACTGAAGCTTTCTTT.

This clone has only a few counts. The J gene is TRBJ2-7, the V gene TRBV4-3; 10 bases match TRBD2. CDR1 LGHNA and CDR2 YSLEER come from the germline V gene. The V segment lost 3 bases and the J segment 0 bases; nucleotides outside the gene matches: 8. CDR3 length equals 17 residues. CDR3 DNA: TGCGCCAGCAGCCAGGGAACTAGCGGGGCCTTCTCCTACGAGCAGTACTTC. Translating it yields CASSQGTSGAFSYEQYF.

This clone appeared a few times. The chain uses TRBV11-2 and TRBJ2-7, with a possible D match to TRBD1 (5 bases). The V gene lost 2 bases and the J gene lost 5 bases, with 10 bases spanning the gap. Germline V lookup: CDR1 SGHAT, CDR2 FQNNGV. The CDR3 sequence is 13 residues long. CDR3 in amino acids: CASSLPRVHEQYF. DNA for the CDR3: TGTGCCAGCAGCTTACCCAGGGTGCACGAGCAGTACTTC.

The chain carries TRBV29-1 and TRBJ1-2, with D maybe TRBD1 (6 bases). V was cut by 2 bases and J by 4 bases, with 23 bases left in between. The CDR3 covers 17 residues. The germline V gene has CDR1 SQVTM and CDR2 ANQGSEA. CDR3 loop: CSVERGRQFFRGYGYTF. The CDR3 nucleotides are TGCAGCGTTGAAAGGGGAAGGCAGTTCTTCAGGGGCTATGGCTACACCTTC.

The CDR3 loop is CASSLDGQATQYF. In DNA form, the CDR3 reads TGTGCCAGCAGCTTAGACGGACAGGCCACGCAGTATTTT. The chain uses TRBV7-8 and TRBJ2-3, with 7 bases lining up with TRBD1. Per the germline V gene, CDR1 is SGHVS and CDR2 is FQNEAQ. The CDR3 sequence is 13 residues long. V was clipped by 1 base and J by 9 bases; unmatched bases: 4.

CDR3 in amino acids: CASRKPTSGVSYEQYF. The CDR3 DNA is TGTGCCAGCAGGAAACCCACTAGCGGGGTTTCCTACGAGCAGTACTTC. The chain recombines TRBV27 with TRBJ2-7; TRBD2 agrees at 10 bases. From germline, CDR1 is MNHEY and CDR2 SMNVEV (reference sequence). The CDR3 sequence is 16 residues long. V lost 6 bases to trimming and J lost 1 base; unmatched junction nucleotides: 9.

There are a few counts of this clone. The chain employs TRBV10-3 and TRBJ2-5; the match to TRBD1 covers 8 bases. Germline CDR1 is ENHRY and CDR2 is SYGVKD. V dropped 6 bases and J dropped 10; count of bases not matched to a gene: 10. This CDR3 contains 13 residues. The CDR3 nucleotides read TGTGCCATCAGGGGACAGGTTATCGGGGACCAGTACTTC. As protein: CAIRGQVIGDQYF.

V and J are TRBV5-1 and TRBJ2-1; a possible D gene is TRBD2 (6 bases). Germline lookup yields CDR1 SGHRS and CDR2 YFSETQ. Trimming removed 4 bases from V and 7 bases from J, with 18 bases in between. The CDR3 contains 15 residues. The CDR3 DNA reads as TGCGCCAGCAGCCAAACTACCGGGACTCTTAATGAGCAGTTCTTC. Its translation is CASSQTTGTLNEQFF.

The chain combines TRBV5-4 with TRBJ2-3; the match to TRBD2 covers 10 bases. CDR1 SGHNT and CDR2 YYREEE come from the germline V gene (reference sequence). The CDR3 extends over 16 amino acids. Trimming removed 0 bases from V and 6 bases from J; junction bases left unmatched: 7. The CDR3 spells CASSLEASGGRDTQYF. In nucleotides, the CDR3 is TGTGCCAGCAGCTTGGAGGCTAGCGGGGGTCGGGATACGCAGTATTTT.

This clone turned up a few times. This sequence joins TRBV18 and TRBJ2-2, with a weak D call TRBD1 (5 bases). The CDR3 consists of 15 residues. The V end was cut by 3 bases, the J end by 0 bases, with 8 bases between. The V gene's germline CDR1 is KGHSH and CDR2 LQKENI. The CDR3 DNA follows: TGTGCCAGCTCACCTCAGGACACGAACACCGGGGAGCTGTTTTTT. It specifies CASSPQDTNTGELFF.

The V and J genes are TRBV4-2 and TRBJ2-7, with D perhaps TRBD1 (5 bases). Germline V gene lookup returns CDR1 LGHNA and CDR2 YNFKEQ. The CDR3 length is 15 residues. Trimming removed 0 bases at V and 2 bases at J, with 11 bases between. CDR3 nucleotides: TGTGCCAGCAGCCAAGAAGGGGCCCCGGCCTACGAGCAGTACTTC. Protein sequence: CASSQEGAPAYEQYF.

Of note for this clone: In the same sample, other DNA sequences code for this CDR3. The CDR3 sequence is CSVVSGNSNQPQHF. In DNA, the CDR3 is TGCAGCGTTGTAAGTGGTAATAGCAATCAGCCCCAGCATTTT. The rearrangement joins TRBV29-1 to TRBJ1-5; no reliable D call. The CDR3 is made up of 14 amino acids. V dropped 4 bases and J dropped 0 bases, with 10 bases sitting between them. From germline, CDR1 is SQVTM and CDR2 ANQGSEA.

This sequence joins TRBV5-1 and TRBJ2-7; 9 positions match TRBD2. The germline V gene encodes CDR1 SGHRS and CDR2 YFSETQ. The CDR3 contains 17 residues. After removal of 4 bases from V and 1 base from J, the junction contained 12 bases not matched to a gene. CDR3: CASSRDATSGVSYEQYF. The CDR3 DNA reads TGCGCCAGCAGCCGAGACGCGACTAGCGGTGTTTCCTACGAGCAGTACTTC.

The genes are TRBV7-6 and TRBJ2-1, with 9 bases identical to TRBD2. The CDR3 consists of 15 residues. From germline, CDR1 is SGHVS and CDR2 FNYEAQ. The V segment lost 0 bases and the J segment 5 bases; nucleotides outside the gene matches: 2. The CDR3 protein is CASSLAAGGNNEQFF. The CDR3 DNA is TGTGCCAGCAGCTTAGCAGCGGGGGGTAACAATGAGCAGTTCTTC.